This T cell receptor beta chain is from a study of blood T cell repertoires in COVID-19. About the research overall: From the United States, Italy and Spain came samples of acute and convalescent COVID-19. In each case, the material was cDNA or gDNA derived from T cells, B-cell-depleted T cells, or PBMCs.

Patients from Seattle were sampled longitudinally, starting during active infection. The CDR3 has 19 residues. V shed 3 bases, J shed 1 base, and the junction held 15 bases outside the gene matches. Per germline, CDR1 SGHRS and CDR2 YFSETQ. Authors' processing steps: From reference gene primer amplification, estimates of nucleated cell counts were derived. The repertoire was sequenced with immunoSEQ multiplex PCR; TCRdb's copy has only in-frame clones and lacks some. Clone size and V and J calls were adopted from that table, with D and trimming inferred from the DNA. This sample has about 180,000 clones, with 80% to 85% found just once.

The source material was peripheral blood. This TCR came from a woman older than 75 with COVID-19, enrolled during active disease. The V call is TRBV5-1, the J call TRBJ2-1, with 8 bases aligning to TRBD2. The DNA of the CDR3 is TGCGCCAGCAGCTCCCCGACTAGCGAACCTACGGGGTCCTACAATGAGCAGTTCTTC. Translating it yields CASSSPTSEPTGSYNEQFF. Full variable domain (outside the CDR3, taken from reference TRBV5-1 and TRBJ2-1): KAGVTQTPRYLIKTRGQQVTLSCSPISGHRSVSWYQQTPGQGLQFLFEYFSETQRNKGNFPGRFSGRQFSNSRSEMNVSTLELGDSALYLCASSSPTSEPTGSYNEQFFGPGTRLTVL.